A single sample gave rise to the 27 T cell receptor beta chains below, sequenced in a study of early T cells in non-severe SARS-CoV-2 infection. TCRdb itself ran the 5' RACE reads through MiXCR, one entry per CDR3 protein. The sample includes under 90,000 distinct CDR3 sequences, under 15% of them seen just once. The sample comprised whole blood. These receptors originate from an adult who was a healthcare worker with PCR-confirmed SARS-CoV-2 infection or an uninfected control (not recorded which).

The chain uses TRBV5-6 and TRBJ2-3; D is unresolved. This CDR3 spans 16 amino acids. Germline CDR1 and CDR2: SGHDT and YYEEEE. Trimming stripped 4 bases from V and 5 bases from J, with 20 bases between. This chain's CDR3 is CASSQEPGRVVDTQYF. The CDR3 DNA reads as TGTGCCAGCAGCCAAGAGCCAGGCCGGGTTGTAGATACGCAGTATTTT.

The CDR3 loop reads CARIPGVEDYEQYF. The CDR3 DNA sequence: TGTGCTAGGATCCCAGGGGTGGAGGACTACGAGCAGTACTTC. The V gene is TRBV12-5, the J gene TRBJ2-7, with D maybe TRBD1 (6 bases). Germline values: CDR1 LGHNT, CDR2 FRNRAP. The V end was cut by 9 bases, the J end by 3 bases, with 18 bases between. This CDR3 is built from 14 residues.

This clonotype was detected only a few times. The J gene is TRBJ2-2, the V gene TRBV10-3; TRBD2 matches at 9 bases. The J segment lost 3 bases and the V segment lost 3 bases, leaving 5 bases of the junction unmatched. The CDR3 is made up of 16 amino acids. Germline lookup yields CDR1 ENHRY and CDR2 SYGVKD. CDR3 sequence (DNA): TGTGCCATCAGTGATTTAGCGGGGGAAGACACCGGGGAGCTGTTTTTT. It specifies CAISDLAGEDTGELFF.

This clonotype was recorded once. The chain joins TRBV6-1 to TRBJ1-2; 7 nucleotides match TRBD1. CDR1 MNHNS and CDR2 SASEGT come from the germline V gene. V shed 5 bases, J shed 4 bases, and the junction held 4 bases outside the gene matches. The CDR3 length is 13 residues. The CDR3 protein is CASSQGQLYGYTF. The CDR3 DNA follows: TGTGCCAGCAGTCAGGGACAGCTCTATGGCTACACCTTC.

This clonotype showed up just a few times. This chain joins TRBV11-3 and TRBJ2-1; D possibly corresponds to TRBD1 (5 bases). Trimming removed 8 bases from V and 7 bases from J, with 18 bases in between. CDR1 and CDR2 (germline): SGHNT, YENEEA. The CDR3 is 14 residues long. CDR3 sequence: CASDGANKRNEQFF. The CDR3 DNA sequence: TGTGCCAGCGATGGGGCCAACAAGAGGAATGAGCAGTTCTTC.

This clonotype was recorded many times. The chain links TRBV5-5 to TRBJ2-7, with 7 bases that match TRBD1. The CDR3 has 15 amino acids. The trim removed 4 bases at V and 1 base at J, leaving 8 bases unmatched. CDR1 and CDR2 (germline): SGHKS, YYEKEE (reference sequence). The CDR3 spells CASSDGTVQSYEQYF. DNA of the CDR3: TGTGCCAGCAGCGATGGGACAGTTCAATCCTACGAGCAGTACTTC.

This chain joins TRBV4-2 and TRBJ2-7; 11 positions match TRBD2. Germline V gene sequence: CDR1 LGHNA, CDR2 YNFKEQ. V lost 2 bases, J lost 0 bases, and 9 bases stayed unmatched. The CDR3 spans 18 residues. For the CDR3, the DNA is TGTGCCAGCAGCCAAAGGCTAGCGGGGGGCACGTTCTCCTACGAGCAGTACTTC. The encoded protein is CASSQRLAGGTFSYEQYF.

Worth noting for this clonotype: The junction departs from germline at one end; a sequencing error may be responsible. The V gene is TRBV15, the J gene TRBJ1-6; D ambiguous. Germline loops: CDR1 LNHNV, CDR2 YYDKDF (reference sequence). There are 15 residues in the CDR3. CDR3 DNA: TGTGCCGCCAGCAGGCGCAACAGCCAGAATTCACCCCTCCACTTT. It is translated as CAASRRNSQNSPLHF.

In this sample, this clonotype turned up a few times. The V call is TRBV24-1, the J call TRBJ2-6, with TRBD1 identical over 7 bases. The CDR3 runs 18 residues. Germline assignment: CDR1 KGHDR and CDR2 SFDVKD. The ends lost 3 bases at V and 0 bases at J; junction bases unmatched: 7. CDR3 nucleotides: TGTGCCACCAGTGATGAACAGGGGTTTTACTCTGGGGCCAACGTCCTGACTTTC. Amino acid sequence: CATSDEQGFYSGANVLTF.

This clonotype was recorded many times. The V call is TRBV20-1, the J call TRBJ1-1; possibly TRBD1 for D (5 bases). The V end was cut by 6 bases, the J end by 3 bases, with 14 bases between. CDR3 length equals 13 residues. CDR1 and CDR2 (germline): DFQATT, SNEGSKA (reference sequence). CDR3 DNA: TGCAGTGCCGTCGAGTCGGGGGACACTGAAGCTTTCTTT. This encodes CSAVESGDTEAFF.

The chain recombines TRBV29-1 with TRBJ2-3; D remains ambiguous. Trimming took 7 bases from V and 3 from J, leaving 14 bases between them. Germline V CDR1 and CDR2: SQVTM, ANQGSEA. The CDR3 extends over 13 amino acids. CDR3 region: CSASGRRTDTQYF. In DNA, the CDR3 is TGCAGCGCCTCCGGGCGTAGGACAGATACGCAGTATTTT.

The rearrangement links TRBV6-1 to TRBJ1-1; D not resolved. The CDR3 totals 13 residues. CDR1 and CDR2 from the germline V gene are MNHNS and SASEGT. V dropped 7 bases and J dropped 3 bases, with 12 bases sitting between them. The DNA of the CDR3 is TGTGCCAGCACCTCGAGGGCCGACACTGAAGCTTTCTTT. Its protein is CASTSRADTEAFF.

This clonotype was observed many times. The V and J genes are TRBV4-2 and TRBJ1-4, with D tentatively TRBD1 (6 bases). The germline V gene encodes CDR1 LGHNA and CDR2 YNFKEQ. V lost 1 base to trimming and J lost 0 bases, with 18 bases between them. CDR3 length: 19 amino acids. The CDR3 DNA reads as TGTGCCAGCAGCCAAGTGTTGGGGGGCGCGGATGCAACTAATGAAAAACTGTTTTTT. Protein product: CASSQVLGGADATNEKLFF.

This clonotype has more than one count but fewer than ten. The gene calls are TRBV18 and TRBJ1-1; D uncertain. From germline, CDR1 is KGHSH and CDR2 LQKENI. This CDR3 has 15 amino acids. V lost 0 bases and J lost 0, with 8 bases in between. The CDR3 reads CASSPPDRLNTEAFF. CDR3 coding DNA: TGTGCCAGCTCACCACCGGACCGACTGAACACTGAAGCTTTCTTT.

J is TRBJ2-1 and V is TRBV20-1; D possibly corresponds to TRBD2 (6 bases). The germline V gene has CDR1 DFQATT and CDR2 SNEGSKA (reference sequence). The CDR3 runs 14 residues. Trimming removed 5 bases from V and 7 bases from J, with 18 bases in between. The CDR3 is CSAPHPGTSNEQFF. As DNA, the CDR3 is TGCAGTGCTCCGCACCCTGGGACTTCGAATGAGCAGTTCTTC.

In its sample, this clonotype was seen a few times. The chain has TRBV5-1 and TRBJ2-2; D is possibly TRBD1 or TRBD2 (6 bases each). Trimming removed 4 bases at V and 8 bases at J, with 12 bases between. Germline assignment: CDR1 SGHRS and CDR2 YFSETQ. The CDR3 runs to 13 residues. The CDR3 coding sequence is TGCGCCAGCAGCCCTGGGGGGCCTGGGGAGCTGTTTTTT. Its translation: CASSPGGPGELFF.

The J gene is TRBJ1-1, the V gene TRBV30; tentative D call: TRBD1 (5 bases). The V gene lost 6 bases and the J gene lost 1 base, with 18 bases spanning the gap. The CDR3 spans 15 residues. Looked up from germline, CDR1 is GTSNPN and CDR2 is SVGIG (reference sequence). This CDR3 reads CACHTPPGWNTEAFF. The CDR3 region has the DNA TGTGCCTGTCATACTCCCCCAGGGTGGAACACTGAAGCTTTCTTT.

This clonotype was counted between two and nine times. The V gene is TRBV6-2 or TRBV6-3, the J gene TRBJ1-1; weak D call: TRBD1 (5 bases). CDR1 and CDR2 from the germline V gene are MNHEY and SVGEGT. This CDR3 spans 16 amino acids. Trimming removed 4 bases from V and 4 bases from J, with 19 bases in between. The DNA of the CDR3 is TGTGCCAGCAGTTCCTTAACAGGCCCGAGGGGCACTGAAGCTTTCTTT. The encoded protein is CASSSLTGPRGTEAFF.

This clonotype has more than one count but fewer than ten. The chain combines TRBV6-1 with TRBJ1-1, with D hard to call. This CDR3 spans 14 amino acids. CDR1 is MNHNS and CDR2 is SASEGT in the germline V gene. The V end was cut by 1 base, the J end by 4 bases, with 10 bases between. CDR3: CASSEDGGGTEAFF. CDR3 sequence (DNA): TGTGCCAGCAGTGAAGACGGTGGCGGCACTGAAGCTTTCTTT.

The genes are TRBV10-1 and TRBJ1-1, with D uncertain. The germline V gene encodes CDR1 WNHNN and CDR2 SYGVQD (reference sequence). CDR3 length equals 10 residues. V lost 8 bases and J 7 bases, leaving 8 bases between the germline ends. DNA for the CDR3: TGCGCCAGCGAGAGTGGTGAAGCTTTCTTT. Residues: CASESGEAFF.

The chain carries TRBV5-1 and TRBJ1-4; D call uncertain. Deletions cut 0 bases from V and 4 bases from J, with 10 bases between. This CDR3 has 15 residues. Looked up from germline, CDR1 is SGHRS and CDR2 is YFSETQ. The CDR3 is CASSLVPGYNEKLFF. CDR3 nucleotide sequence: TGCGCCAGCAGCTTGGTCCCAGGCTATAATGAAAAACTGTTTTTT.

This clonotype was counted between two and nine times. The V gene is TRBV20-1, the J gene TRBJ2-1; D gene ambiguous. Trimming removed 7 bases at V and 4 bases at J, with 20 bases between. CDR3 length: 15 residues. Germline-derived CDR1 and CDR2 are DFQATT and SNEGSKA (reference sequence). In nucleotides, the CDR3 is TGCAGTGACCGAGATAGGGCCTCACTTTACAATGAGCAGTTCTTC. Protein: CSDRDRASLYNEQFF.

The chain carries TRBV18 and TRBJ1-2, with D hard to call. Germline CDR1 KGHSH, CDR2 LQKENI. Trimming removed 0 bases from V and 3 bases from J, with 11 bases in between. This CDR3 has 15 amino acids. The CDR3 nucleotides read TGTGCCAGCTCACCACCTAACCTAGCGGACTATGGCTACACCTTC. Its protein product is CASSPPNLADYGYTF.

In its sample, this clonotype was seen many times. The chain carries TRBV5-1 and TRBJ2-7; the match to TRBD1 covers 11 bases. Trimming removed 5 bases from V and 5 bases from J; junction bases left unmatched: 9. CDR3 length: 15 amino acids. Per the germline V gene, CDR1 is SGHRS and CDR2 is YFSETQ. As DNA, the CDR3 is TGCGCCAGCAGGCCTCCGGGACAGGGGGGAGACGAGCAGTACTTC. This encodes CASRPPGQGGDEQYF.

The chain combines TRBV5-1 with TRBJ1-5, with D maybe TRBD1 (6 bases). This CDR3 is built from 15 residues. Trimming removed 4 bases at V and 8 bases at J, with 19 bases between. Germline V CDR1 and CDR2: SGHRS, YFSETQ. The chain's CDR3 is CASSRLAGGKEPQHF. CDR3 DNA sequence: TGCGCCAGCAGCCGCTTGGCGGGGGGCAAGGAGCCCCAGCATTTT.

This clonotype was recorded a few times. The V call is TRBV6-5, the J call TRBJ2-5; TRBD1 might be the D (5 bases). Germline assignment: CDR1 MNHEY and CDR2 SVGAGI. With 3 bases removed from V and 0 bases from J, the gap between germline ends came to 20 bases. The CDR3 length is 18 residues. The CDR3 loop reads CASSYTVRDRLYQETQYF. For the CDR3, the DNA is TGTGCCAGCAGTTATACGGTTCGTGACAGATTGTACCAAGAGACCCAGTACTTC.

This chain joins TRBV7-2 and TRBJ1-2; D call uncertain. CDR1 is SGHTA, CDR2 FQGNSA, per germline. The CDR3 length is 14 residues. V was shortened by 1 base and J by 5 bases, with 11 bases between the two germline ends. The CDR3 DNA reads TGTGCCAGCAGCTTAGTTTCGGAGCGTTATGGCTACACCTTC. The encoded protein is CASSLVSERYGYTF.